The clone carrying this TCR beta chain showed up just once. With a far larger clone one base away, a read error is the likely cause. This entry comes from a study of PD-1 blockade in classical Hodgkin lymphoma. Study at large: It was nivolumab at 3 mg/kg, given intravenously every 2 weeks, that patients received.

Relapses following autologous stem cell transplantation were seen in all patients, with brentuximab vedotin exposure varying. Data came from immunoSEQ multiplex PCR; TCRdb stores just in-frame clones and leaves some out. The sample lists 40,000 to 45,000 clones, around 75% occurring once. There are 16 residues in the CDR3. This clonotype originated in a human donor with classical Hodgkin lymphoma. The chain recombines TRBV7-5 with TRBJ2-7; the table's D call of TRBD2 was not tested on the DNA. TRBV7-5 is shown as a pseudogene. Sequenced material: peripheral blood mononuclear cells (PBMCs), taken at baseline. CDR3 in DNA: TGTGCCAGAAGCTTAGAGGGCGGGAGACGGCCCTACGAGCAGTACTTC. It codes for CARSLEGGRRPYEQYF.